This TCR beta chain is drawn from a study of shared clonotypes between healthy human individuals. Study-level points and caveats: Depth of sequencing was expected to influence donor clonotype sharing.

Concerning this clone: Its cognate antigen is unknown.

Sequencing was at deep level. Assay: immunoSEQ multiplex PCR; the TCRdb copy retains only in-frame clones and omits some. The sample has 2 million to 2.5 million clones, 85% to 95% seen once. V lost 6 bases to trimming and J lost 0 bases, with 16 bases between them. Looked up from germline, CDR1 is SQVTM and CDR2 is ANQGSEA. The CDR3 length is 15 residues. The source material was naive CD4+ T cells from PBMCs. Regarding subset: CD45RA+ positively selected. This clonotype originated in a man aged 18 to 30 in good health. Some clones in this sample may be carry-over from other donors' samples. V gene TRBV29-1 combines with J gene TRBJ2-3; tentatively, D is TRBD1 or TRBD2 (5 bases each). In DNA, the CDR3 is TGCAGCGTAGGGCTCAGGGAGTTTAGCACAGATACGCAGTATTTT. Protein product: CSVGLREFSTDTQYF.